This T cell receptor beta chain emerged from a study of breast tumors, draining lymph nodes, adjacent tissues. Study observations and caveats: Data fit most tumor T cells coming from lymph node, expanding in tumor. Compared with lymph nodes, tumors were less diverse; compared with nontumor tissue, more. That most tumor T cells come from lymph nodes remained unproven. Luminal-like breast cancer showed significantly greater tumor-nontumor repertoire similarity than basal-like breast cancer did.

The lymph nodes were axillary draining lymph nodes from breast cancer patients. TCRdb reanalysed the multiplex PCR reads using MiXCR and keeps one entry per CDR3 protein. The repertoire holds some 140,000 distinct CDR3 sequences, with approximately 20% as singletons. The V gene lost 1 base and the J gene lost 1 base, with 10 bases spanning the gap. The CDR3 covers 14 residues. CDR1 and CDR2 (germline): GTSNPN, SVGIG (reference sequence). As for this clonotype: As yet, its antigen is unknown.

What was sequenced was axillary lymph node tissue. The chain employs TRBV30 and TRBJ2-5; D perhaps matches TRBD1 (6 bases). This clonotype was obtained from a female donor with breast cancer. Some clones in this sample may be carry-over from other donors' samples. This CDR3 is CAWSGGGVQETQYF. CDR3 nucleotides: TGTGCCTGGAGTGGAGGGGGAGTCCAAGAGACCCAGTACTTC. Based on the CDR3 plus reference TRBV30 and TRBJ2-5, the full variable domain is SQTIHQWPATLVQPVGSPLSLECTVEGTSNPNLYWYRQAAGRGLQLLFYSVGIGQISSEVPQNLSASRPQDRQFILSSKKLLLSDSGFYLCAWSGGGVQETQYFGPGTRLLVL.